This T cell receptor (beta chain) derives from a study of blood T cell repertoires in COVID-19 (dated by TCRdb to 2020 to 2021). Turning to the overall study: Collaborator samples came from the United States, Italy and Spain and covered acute and convalescent phases of COVID-19. Sample metadata almost always included a de-identified subject ID, COVID-19 status, age in years and sex. The repertoires were made available in a free public database intended to serve as a resource for research on the immune response to SARS-CoV-2. The prospective study material was composed of cDNA or gDNA derived from T cells, B-cell-depleted T cells, or PBMCs. The samples were drawn from two sources: the first 160 participants of the ongoing ImmuneRACE study, and 1,254 subjects contributed by 6 global collaborators. Subjects who had been exposed to COVID-19, were actively infected with it, or had recovered from it provided the deeply sampled blood TCRbeta repertoires that made up the dataset. Where available, HLA class I and class II types were taken from metadata supplied by the sample provider and were not determined by assay-based typing. General study outcomes and caveats: The quantity of clinical and demographic metadata differed by source and by participant and was supplied without curation.

TCRbeta CDR3 regions were amplified from genomic DNA using the immunoSEQ Assay, a bias-controlled multiplex PCR. The authors' pipeline ran thus. The number of nucleated cells in each sample was estimated by amplification of reference gene primers within the assay. To quantify the absolute abundance of each unique TCRbeta CDR3 rearrangement, sequence reads were collapsed and filtered. For each sample, productive Simpson clonality was calculated by taking the square root of Simpson's diversity index across productive rearrangements. The clones in this table, taken by TCRdb from immuneACCESS, are in-frame only. Not every clone is retained; where verified, under half of the shortfall comes from an unresolved V gene, and the cause of the rest is unknown. That table furnishes V, J and clone size, whereas the DNA furnished D and trimming. The sample yields 150,000 or so clones; roughly nine tenths were counted once. Around 1.2% of the sample goes to the ten largest clones.

Enrolling through a virtual design, the prospective study's participants ranged in age from about 18 to 89 years and lived across 24 United States geographic areas. To assign participants to cohorts, the prospective study relied on clinical history that participants themselves reported in a screening survey and a study questionnaire. In the prospective study, mobile phlebotomists collected whole blood, serum and a nasopharyngeal or oropharyngeal swab from each participant. Additional blood draws and questionnaires over an approximately two-month period could optionally be provided by prospective study participants. Before DNA extraction, blood samples from the prospective study were shipped at room temperature or frozen. From its cysteine to its phenylalanine, the CDR3 spans 13 amino acids. The sequence is cut down to CDR3 DNA, 39 bases in frame from base 1. The V end loses 2 bases and the J end loses 2 bases, and a stretch of 6 bases separates them. CDR1 KGHSH and CDR2 LQKENI were looked up in the germline V gene.

This clone occurred a few times. Its binding antigen is unknown. No much larger clonotype is one base removed from it; base qualities were not supplied. This same CDR3 is encoded by further DNA sequences in the sample. The sequence links TRBV18 to TRBJ1-1; there is no confident call for the D gene. The specimen was PBMCs or T cells enriched from blood (not recorded which). The receptor was derived from a human donor with acute COVID-19. The donor label of this sample is uncertain. The bases are TGTGCCAGCTCACCAGGAGAAAACACTGAAGCTTTCTTT. The encoded protein is CASSPGENTEAFF.